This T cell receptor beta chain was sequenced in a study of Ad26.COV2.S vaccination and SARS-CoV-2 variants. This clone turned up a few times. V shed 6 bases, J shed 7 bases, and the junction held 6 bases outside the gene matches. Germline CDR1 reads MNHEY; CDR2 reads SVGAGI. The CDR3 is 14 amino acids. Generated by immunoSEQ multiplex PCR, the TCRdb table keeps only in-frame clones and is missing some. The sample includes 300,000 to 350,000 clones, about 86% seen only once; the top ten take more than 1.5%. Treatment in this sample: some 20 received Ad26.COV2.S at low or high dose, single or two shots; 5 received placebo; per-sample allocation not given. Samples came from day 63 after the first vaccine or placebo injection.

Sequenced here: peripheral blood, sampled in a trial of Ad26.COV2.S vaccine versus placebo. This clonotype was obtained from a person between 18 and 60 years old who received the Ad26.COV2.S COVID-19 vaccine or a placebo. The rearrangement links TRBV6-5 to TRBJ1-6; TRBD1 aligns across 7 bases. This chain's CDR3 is CASSAGTDNSPLHF. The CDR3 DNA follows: TGTGCCAGCAGCGCCGGGACAGACAATTCACCCCTCCACTTT.